The entry below describes one T cell receptor (beta chain). Antigen: not known. This specimen belongs to a study of T cells in Graves' hyperthyroidism and ophthalmopathy. Amplified regions were TCR beta CDR3 sequences from RNA transcripts. RT-PCR in the first round (using the HTBI primer set) targeted the TCR CDR3. TCRdb called the multiplex PCR reads again in MiXCR, with one record for every CDR3 protein. The sample has 450,000 to 700,000 distinct CDR3 sequences, about 45% seen once; the top ten hold about 20%. Reasons for excluding patients were uncontrolled infection, other autoimmune disease, pregnancy or lactation. Study outcomes and limitations: Among clonotypes expanded in thyroid above 0.001, most were also found in blood. Stable hyperthyroidism was told apart from ophthalmopathy by a model built on 13 V-J features.

There are 14 residues in the CDR3. V dropped 3 bases and J dropped 5; count of bases not matched to a gene: 6. Germline CDR1 is DFQATT and CDR2 is SNEGSKA (reference sequence). The source material was peripheral blood or thyroid tissue (not recorded which). This sequence was found in an adult woman with Graves' disease, either hyperthyroidism or ophthalmopathy (not recorded which). The chain uses TRBV20-1 and TRBJ2-5, with 10 bases lining up with TRBD2. The CDR3: CSARLAGAPETQYF. CDR3 in DNA: TGCAGTGCTAGGCTAGCGGGAGCGCCCGAGACCCAGTACTTC.